These T cell receptor beta chains were read from a single sample in a study of blood T cell repertoires in COVID-19. The assay was immunoSEQ multiplex PCR, and TCRdb's table has in-frame clones only and misses some. The repertoire consists of approximately 330,000 clones, with just over 85% occurring once and the leading ten covering around 4.2%. The specimen sequenced was PBMCs or T cells enriched from blood (not recorded which). These receptors were obtained from a woman between 35 and 50 years old with acute COVID-19. Both conserved end residues are part of each CDR3. Each record gives: J gene, D gene, V gene, clone size, CDR3 protein, CDR3 DNA. D genes are given only for firm matches. Only some rows state a clone size, as once, few, many or a class for expanded clones.

>TRBJ2-3|.|TRBV25-1|.
CASSEVHGDTQYF
TGTGCCAGCAGTGAAGTACACGGGGATACGCAGTATTTT
>TRBJ1-5|TRBD1|TRBV6-5|.
CASSQGQASNQPQHF
TGTGCCAGCAGCCAGGGACAGGCCTCTAATCAGCCCCAGCATTTT
>TRBJ1-4|TRBD1|TRBV18|.
CASRQGATNEKLFF
TGTGCCAGCCGACAGGGGGCGACTAATGAAAAACTGTTTTTT
>TRBJ1-6|TRBD1|TRBV5-8|.
CASRLRDRDNSPLHF
TGTGCCAGCAGACTACGGGACAGGGACAATTCACCCCTCCACTTT
>TRBJ2-5|.|TRBV27|once
CASSLNRQETQYF
TGTGCCAGCAGTTTGAACAGACAAGAGACCCAGTACTTC
>TRBJ2-3|TRBD2|TRBV5-1|.
CASSLGTSGLTDTQYF
TGCGCCAGCAGCTTGGGGACTAGCGGCCTCACAGATACGCAGTATTTT
>TRBJ1-2|.|TRBV7-2|.
CASSSRTENYGYTF
TGTGCCAGCAGCTCGCGGACAGAGAACTATGGCTACACCTTC
>TRBJ2-2|TRBD2|TRBV5-3|.
CANTRVGAGAGTGELFF
TGTGCTAACACCCGAGTAGGGGCGGGAGCGGGCACCGGGGAGCTGTTTTTT
>TRBJ2-2|.|TRBV5-6|.
CASSRNILTGELFF
TGTGCCAGCAGCCGTAACATCTTAACCGGGGAGCTGTTTTTT
>TRBJ1-2|TRBD1|TRBV7-2|.
CASSEGTGNDGYTF
TGTGCCAGCAGCGAAGGGACAGGGAATGATGGCTACACCTTC
>TRBJ1-2|.|TRBV4-2|.
CASSPQGFGYGYTF
TGTGCCAGCAGCCCTCAGGGGTTTGGCTATGGCTACACCTTC
>TRBJ2-2|.|TRBV10-3|.
CAISAQGTGELFF
TGTGCCATCAGTGCACAGGGCACCGGGGAGCTGTTTTTT
>TRBJ2-3|TRBD2|TRBV9|.
CASSVAGGSDTQYF
TGTGCCAGCAGCGTAGCGGGGGGGTCAGATACGCAGTATTTT
>TRBJ2-3|.|TRBV9|.
CASGLATSTDTQYF
TGTGCCAGCGGCCTAGCAACTAGCACAGATACGCAGTATTTT
>TRBJ1-1|TRBD1|TRBV6-2/TRBV6-3|few
CASSYPRGRNLDTEAFF
TGTGCCAGCAGTTACCCCAGGGGGCGGAATCTGGACACTGAAGCTTTCTTT
>TRBJ2-7|TRBD2|TRBV10-3|.
CAISVAGPGGEQYF
TGTGCCATCAGTGTAGCGGGTCCTGGGGGCGAGCAGTACTTC
>TRBJ1-2|TRBD1|TRBV18|once
CASSPDRGMNYGYTF
TGTGCCAGCTCACCAGACAGGGGGATGAACTATGGCTACACCTTC
>TRBJ2-3|TRBD2|TRBV10-3|.
CATRTSGTDTQYF
TGTGCCACTCGGACTAGCGGCACAGATACGCAGTATTTT
>TRBJ2-7|TRBD2|TRBV7-9|few
CASSLGGSSAYEQYF
TGTGCCAGCAGCCTCGGGGGGTCGTCGGCCTACGAGCAGTACTTC
>TRBJ2-7|.|TRBV7-2|.
CASTPLGSRDEQYF
TGTGCCAGCACCCCCCTAGGGAGTCGTGACGAGCAGTACTTC
>TRBJ1-1|TRBD1|TRBV7-9|.
CASSLGYGTGANTEAFF
TGTGCCAGCAGCTTAGGTTATGGGACAGGGGCTAACACTGAAGCTTTCTTT
>TRBJ1-4|TRBD1|TRBV7-9|.
CASSPTGGIWDEKLFF
TGTGCCAGCAGCCCGACAGGGGGCATTTGGGATGAAAAACTGTTTTTT
>TRBJ1-1|.|TRBV6-2/TRBV6-3|.
CASSTRDNTEAFF
TGTGCCAGCAGTACGCGGGACAACACTGAAGCTTTCTTT
>TRBJ1-1|TRBD1|TRBV5-1|.
CASRYGQGMNTEAFF
TGCGCCAGCAGGTATGGACAGGGGATGAACACTGAAGCTTTCTTT
>TRBJ1-2|.|TRBV5-4|.
CASSPPGVAGYGYTF
TGTGCCAGCAGCCCACCTGGTGTCGCCGGCTATGGCTACACCTTC
>TRBJ1-2|.|TRBV28|.
CASSYQGTNYGYTF
TGTGCCAGCAGTTATCAGGGGACAAACTATGGCTACACCTTC
>TRBJ1-2|TRBD1|TRBV2|.
CASIQGARGYTF
TGTGCCAGCATTCAGGGGGCGCGTGGCTACACCTTC
>TRBJ2-1|TRBD1|TRBV11-2|.
CASSLDRTGEFF
TGTGCCAGCAGCTTAGATCGGACAGGGGAGTTCTTC
>TRBJ2-6|.|TRBV4-1|.
CASSQDKVRQASSGANVLTF
TGCGCCAGCAGCCAAGATAAGGTCAGGCAGGCAAGCTCTGGGGCCAACGTCCTGACTTTC
>TRBJ2-3|TRBD2|TRBV11-2|.
CASSSKRGTTDTQYF
TGTGCCAGCAGCTCAAAGCGGGGAACCACAGATACGCAGTATTTT
>TRBJ2-1|TRBD1|TRBV2|.
CASSESGQYNEQFF
TGTGCCAGCAGTGAGTCGGGACAGTACAATGAGCAGTTCTTC
>TRBJ1-4|TRBD1|TRBV5-4|.
CASSLGGQGALVNEKLFF
TGTGCCAGCAGCTTGGGGGGACAGGGGGCTTTAGTGAATGAAAAACTGTTTTTT
>TRBJ2-2|.|TRBV24-1|.
CATSDLGTPAGTGELFF
TGTGCCACCAGTGATTTGGGGACACCAGCCGGCACCGGGGAGCTGTTTTTT
>TRBJ1-4|TRBD1|TRBV6-5|.
CASSYPGQPNEKLFF
TGTGCCAGCAGTTACCCGGGACAGCCAAATGAAAAACTGTTTTTT
>TRBJ1-1|TRBD1|TRBV12-5|.
CASGLLLRPGTDFMNTEAFF
TGTGCTAGTGGTTTGCTACTGAGACCCGGGACAGACTTCATGAACACTGAAGCTTTCTTT
>TRBJ1-2|.|TRBV7-8|.
CASSLGGGYGYTF
TGTGCCAGCAGCCTGGGGGGGGGCTATGGCTACACCTTC
>TRBJ2-4|TRBD1|TRBV18|.
CASSPTGGNKNIQYF
TGTGCCAGCTCTCCAACAGGGGGTAACAAAAACATTCAGTACTTC
>TRBJ1-3|.|TRBV4-3|.
CASGQHGSGNTIYF
TGCGCCAGCGGCCAACACGGCTCTGGAAACACCATATATTTT
>TRBJ2-1|TRBD1|TRBV11-3|.
CASSLDGTGVYNEQFF
TGTGCCAGCAGCTTAGACGGGACAGGGGTATACAATGAGCAGTTCTTC
>TRBJ1-3|TRBD1|TRBV3-1/TRBV3-2|.
CASSRQGAGNTIYF
TGTGCCAGCAGCCGTCAGGGGGCTGGAAACACCATATATTTT
>TRBJ2-1|TRBD2|TRBV7-2|.
CASSLRLAGDFYNEQFF
TGTGCCAGCAGCCTGCGACTAGCGGGAGACTTCTACAATGAGCAGTTCTTC
>TRBJ1-3|TRBD1|TRBV20-1|.
CSASVGQGNTIYF
TGCAGTGCTAGTGTGGGACAGGGAAATACCATATATTTT
>TRBJ2-7|.|TRBV5-1|.
CASSPGIQYEQYF
TGCGCCAGCAGCCCCGGGATACAATACGAGCAGTACTTC
>TRBJ2-4|.|TRBV7-6|.
CASSLTSGDIQYF
TGTGCCAGCAGCTTGACCTCAGGGGACATTCAGTACTTC
>TRBJ2-1|.|TRBV27|.
CASSLGLGTYNEQFF
TGTGCCAGCAGTTTAGGGCTGGGGACTTACAATGAGCAGTTCTTC
>TRBJ2-7|.|TRBV6-2/TRBV6-3|.
CASSRTGLSYEQYF
TGTGCCAGCAGTAGAACGGGACTCTCCTACGAGCAGTACTTC
>TRBJ1-2|.|TRBV7-6|.
CASSQTATGGYTF
TGTGCCAGCAGCCAAACGGCGACGGGAGGTTACACCTTC
>TRBJ2-7|TRBD1|TRBV6-5|.
CASSPGTGYEQYF
TGTGCCAGCAGTCCCGGGACAGGTTACGAGCAGTACTTC